This T cell receptor beta chain was recovered during a study of blood T cell repertoires in COVID-19. Study background: Samples representing acute and convalescent COVID-19 were sourced from the United States, Italy and Spain. The cDNA or gDNA used as material had been derived from T cells, B-cell-depleted T cells, or PBMCs.

The CDR3 has 14 residues. V lost 7 bases to trimming and J lost 5 bases; unmatched junction nucleotides: 10. Germline loops: CDR1 LNHDA, CDR2 SQIVND (reference sequence). As handled by the study authors: Reference gene primer amplification gave nucleated cell count estimates. Sequenced by immunoSEQ multiplex PCR; TCRdb stores in-frame clones only, minus some. Clone size and V and J calls were adopted from that table, with D and trimming inferred from the DNA. The sample shows fewer than 180,000 clones, 70% to 90% of them seen only once. The specimen sequenced was peripheral blood. This chain joins TRBV19 and TRBJ2-7; 8 positions agree with TRBD2. The sequence was obtained from a man between 65 and 85 years old with acute or convalescent COVID-19. The CDR3 nucleotides read TGTGCCAGTACCCCCGGGGGCGGGAGGCACGAGCAGTACTTC. Protein product: CASTPGGGRHEQYF.